This T cell receptor (beta chain) was recorded in a study of T cell repertoires in cytomegalovirus infection. TCRdb used MiXCR to reprocess the reads, holding one entry per CDR3 protein. The repertoire holds 800,000 to 950,000 distinct CDR3 sequences, with approximately 30% as singletons. There are many counts of this clonotype. The antigen is not known. The V gene lost 0 bases and the J gene lost 1 base, with 13 bases spanning the gap. This CDR3 comprises 17 residues. The genes are TRBV12-3 or TRBV12-4 and TRBJ1-5; D remains unclear. This TCR derives from a human donor in good health (CMV status not recorded). Some clones in this sample may be carry-over from other donors' samples. The sample consisted of cultured CD8+ T cells from PBMCs, taken from culture after CMV antigen stimulation. CDR3 sequence: CASSLALGLKSNQPQHF. The CDR3 DNA is TGTGCCAGCAGTTTAGCCTTAGGACTGAAAAGCAATCAGCCCCAGCATTTT.